These T cell receptor beta chains were read from a single sample in a study of blood T cell repertoires in COVID-19. Some clones are missing from TCRdb's copy, which holds only in-frame ones; the method was immunoSEQ multiplex PCR. In the table there are some 240,000 clones, 80% to 90% of which are singletons. The sample consisted of peripheral blood. These receptors were collected from a woman in her 70s with COVID-19, enrolled during active disease. Each CDR3 is given with its conserved first and last residue. The D gene is left open where the match is weak.

>.|TRBV10-3|TRBJ1-1
CAMRMGGDTEAFF
>.|TRBV12-3/TRBV12-4|TRBJ2-7
CASSWDTSYEQYF
>TRBD2|TRBV3-1/TRBV3-2|TRBJ2-2
CASSHLGLAGDLGGELFF
>.|TRBV6-5|TRBJ1-2
CASSYAAGGYTF
>TRBD2|TRBV5-8|TRBJ2-1
CASSRPGTSGNYNEQFF
>TRBD1|TRBV4-2|TRBJ1-1
CASSRGGQNTEAFF
>TRBD1|TRBV10-3|TRBJ2-3
CAISGDRADTQYF
>TRBD1|TRBV2|TRBJ1-2
CASRLGQGGGYTF
>.|TRBV7-2|TRBJ2-3
CASSFGTWRGTDTQYF
>TRBD2|TRBV5-5|TRBJ2-7
CASSLDDSGLASYEQYF
>.|TRBV10-3|TRBJ1-4
CAIGRDLKEKLFF
>TRBD2|TRBV2|TRBJ2-3
CANHLGGRVLQDTQYF
>.|TRBV5-1|TRBJ2-7
CASSFRGENEQYF
>.|TRBV7-2|TRBJ1-1
CASSLVFGGSNTEAFF
>TRBD1|TRBV7-9|TRBJ1-2
CASSFQWDRGSGYTF
>TRBD1|TRBV23-1|TRBJ1-2
CASSPGQGVYGYTF
>.|TRBV6-5|TRBJ1-3
CASQGQFATGNTIYF
>TRBD1|TRBV6-6|TRBJ1-5
CASSPLTGVNQPQHF
>.|TRBV6-2/TRBV6-3|TRBJ2-7
CASSLRIEQYF
>.|TRBV29-1|TRBJ1-3
CRKGLSSGNTIYF
>TRBD1|TRBV10-3|TRBJ1-2
CAISRQGNYGYTF
>TRBD1|TRBV4-1|TRBJ1-2
CASSPKYGTGSYGYTF
>TRBD1|TRBV27|TRBJ1-6
CASHGQGNTYNSPLHF
>.|TRBV6-1|TRBJ2-1
CASSEALTRALAYNEQFF
>TRBD2|TRBV6-6|TRBJ2-1
CASSRLHSSGRANEQFF
>TRBD1|TRBV28|TRBJ1-6
CASSLLTGEDSPLHF
>.|TRBV24-1|TRBJ2-5
CATSDFEETQYF
>TRBD1|TRBV7-6|TRBJ1-3
CASSDRRGDRSSGNTIYF
>.|TRBV6-5|TRBJ1-5
CASSPQGDQPQHF
>.|TRBV20-1|TRBJ1-1
CSASSGEGTEAFF
>TRBD2|TRBV5-4|TRBJ2-5
CASSLSSGRVETQYF
>.|TRBV6-5|TRBJ1-3
CASSYRSNGNTIYF
>TRBD1|TRBV28|TRBJ1-3
CASSQTGYLSGNTIYF